This passage covers 27 T cell receptor beta chains from one sample sequenced in a study of cytomegalovirus exposure and HLA in healthy donors. The PCR ran on 60 Vbeta and 13 Jbeta primers. The method was immunoSEQ multiplex PCR; TCRdb's version includes in-frame clones alone and lacks a portion of them. This sample has around 91,000 clones; around 78% occur once, and the top ten carry 4.6%. The sequencing input was PBMCs. Every receptor here comes from a woman between 40 and 50 years old in good health and CMV-seropositive.

The chain combines TRBV18 with TRBJ1-2; maybe TRBD1 (6 bases). Trimming cost V 3 bases and J 5 bases, with 16 bases left between them. The CDR3 has 15 amino acids. Germline V gene lookup returns CDR1 KGHSH and CDR2 LQKENI. Here the CDR3 DNA reads TGTGCCAGCTCACCGAGCAGGGAGAGGGGGTATGGCTACACCTTC. Amino acid sequence: CASSPSRERGYGYTF.

J is TRBJ2-5 and V is TRBV30, with TRBD1 identical over 7 bases. V was clipped by 3 bases and J by 4 bases; unmatched bases: 11. The CDR3 spans 15 residues. The germline V gene encodes CDR1 GTSNPN and CDR2 SVGIG (reference sequence). DNA of the CDR3: TGTGCCTGGAGGACAGGGACCAAATTATTAGAGACCCAGTACTTC. This translates into CAWRTGTKLLETQYF.

CDR3 in DNA: TGTGCCAGCAGCACACTCTTATTAGCGGGAGGATACACCGGGGAGCTGTTTTTT. Translation: CASSTLLLAGGYTGELFF. The V call is TRBV5-4, the J call TRBJ2-2; 10 bases fit TRBD2. There are 18 residues in the CDR3. Trimming removed 4 bases from V and 3 bases from J; junction bases left unmatched: 12. Germline assignment: CDR1 SGHNT and CDR2 YYREEE (reference sequence).

The rearrangement uses TRBV18 and TRBJ2-7; tentative D call: TRBD1 (5 bases). CDR3 length: 12 amino acids. V was cut by 3 bases and J by 7 bases, with 10 bases left in between. From germline, CDR1 is KGHSH and CDR2 LQKENI. For the CDR3, the DNA is TGTGCCAGCTCACCCGCAGGGTGGGAGCAGTACTTC. It specifies CASSPAGWEQYF.

V usage is TRBV11-1 and J usage is TRBJ2-5, with D uncertain. Between the trimmed V and J ends, which lost 1 base and 5 bases, there was a span of 14 bases. The germline gives CDR1 SGHAT, CDR2 FQDESV (reference sequence). This CDR3 has 15 amino acids. The CDR3 DNA is TGTGCCAGCAGCTTAGTCTTCCTAGATCAGGAGACCCAGTACTTC. Its translation is CASSLVFLDQETQYF.

The V call is TRBV27, the J call TRBJ2-3; 16 nucleotides align to TRBD2. CDR1 is MNHEY, CDR2 SMNVEV, per germline (reference sequence). J gave up 4 bases and V 2 bases, and 9 bases lay outside the gene matches. This CDR3 is 19 amino acids long. The CDR3 region is CASSLVGTSGRAVADTQYF. DNA for the CDR3: TGTGCCAGCAGTTTAGTCGGGACTAGCGGGAGGGCCGTAGCAGATACGCAGTATTTT.

The chain uses TRBV19 and TRBJ2-3, with D unclear. This CDR3 contains 13 residues. V dropped 4 bases and J dropped 2 bases, with 7 bases sitting between them. CDR1 is LNHDA, CDR2 SQIVND, per germline (reference sequence). CDR3 sequence (DNA): TGTGCCAGTAGTAAACAGTACACAGATACGCAGTATTTT. Its translation is CASSKQYTDTQYF.

This chain links TRBV15 with TRBJ2-7; 9 nucleotides line up with TRBD2. The V gene end was trimmed by 0 bases and the J gene end by 6 bases; junction bases not matched to a gene: 6. The length of the CDR3 is 15 residues. Germline CDR1 LNHNV, CDR2 YYDKDF (reference sequence). The CDR3 reads CATSREGTSNFEQYF. DNA of the CDR3: TGTGCCACCAGCAGAGAGGGGACTAGCAACTTCGAGCAGTACTTC.

The V call is TRBV9, the J call TRBJ2-1, with a weak D call TRBD2 (6 bases). The CDR3 consists of 13 residues. Trimming pared 5 bases from V and 8 bases from J, leaving 14 bases between. The germline V gene has CDR1 SGDLS and CDR2 YYNGEE. CDR3 sequence reads: CASRARGSDEQFF. CDR3 DNA: TGTGCCAGCAGGGCTCGGGGGAGCGATGAGCAGTTCTTC.

The table lists this clone with a few counts. The rearrangement links TRBV12-5 to TRBJ1-1; TRBD1 might be the D (6 bases). The germline V gene has CDR1 LGHNT and CDR2 FRNRAP. V was pared by 0 bases and J by 4 bases, with 6 bases between. This CDR3 contains 13 residues. The CDR3 DNA reads as TGTGCTAGTGGTTTGGTCAGGGGCACTGAAGCTTTCTTT. Translating gives CASGLVRGTEAFF.

V gene TRBV2 combines with J gene TRBJ2-5; 9 bases are a match to TRBD1. The length of the CDR3 is 16 residues. Germline V CDR1 and CDR2: SNHLY, FYNNEI. After removal of 0 bases from V and 1 base from J, the junction contained 3 bases not matched to a gene. CDR3 in amino acids: CASSEAPGQGQETQYF. The DNA of the CDR3 is TGTGCCAGCAGTGAAGCGCCGGGACAGGGCCAAGAGACCCAGTACTTC.

The chain combines TRBV29-1 with TRBJ2-2, with D unclear. Germline V gene data show CDR1 as SQVTM and CDR2 as ANQGSEA. Deletions cut 6 bases from V and 5 bases from J, with 16 bases between. The CDR3 has 14 residues. CDR3 bases: TGCAGCGTCGTAGTAGGATCAGGAACCGGGGAGCTGTTTTTT. This codes for CSVVVGSGTGELFF.

The chain combines TRBV7-2 with TRBJ2-7, with 8 bases that match TRBD2. The CDR3 loop spans 14 amino acids. V dropped 5 bases and J dropped 2; count of bases not matched to a gene: 5. The germline gives CDR1 SGHTA, CDR2 FQGNSA. This CDR3 reads CASSPHGGAYEQYF. In DNA form, the CDR3 reads TGTGCCAGCAGCCCCCACGGGGGGGCCTACGAGCAGTACTTC.

The rearrangement uses TRBV27 and TRBJ2-1, with TRBD2 identical over 11 bases. This CDR3 contains 18 residues. J was trimmed by 5 bases and V by 2 bases; bases with no gene match: 11. CDR1 is MNHEY and CDR2 is SMNVEV in the germline V gene (reference sequence). The CDR3 DNA reads TGTGCCAGCAGTTTAAGGATGGGCCTAGCGGGGGGAAACAATGAGCAGTTCTTC. Residues: CASSLRMGLAGGNNEQFF.

The V call is TRBV14, the J call TRBJ2-7; the match to TRBD2 covers 10 bases. Germline V CDR1 and CDR2: SGHDN, FVKESK. The J segment lost 2 bases and the V segment lost 1 base, leaving 11 bases of the junction unmatched. The CDR3 loop spans 18 amino acids. CDR3 protein: CASSQGPAGGPLAYEQYF. CDR3 nucleotide sequence: TGTGCCAGCAGCCAAGGTCCAGCGGGAGGGCCCTTGGCCTACGAGCAGTACTTC.

V is TRBV11-3 and J is TRBJ1-4, with 12 nucleotides matching TRBD1. Trimming at V came to 8 bases and at J to 3 bases, leaving 16 bases not matched to a gene. Germline V gives CDR1 SGHNT, CDR2 YENEEA. CDR3 size: 19 residues. The CDR3 here is CASLIQRDRGREANEKLFF. CDR3 DNA sequence: TGTGCCAGCCTTATACAGCGGGACAGGGGGCGGGAGGCTAATGAAAAACTGTTTTTT.

The table lists this clone with a few counts. The chain carries TRBV4-3 and TRBJ2-1; 9 nucleotides line up with TRBD2. CDR3 length: 15 residues. Germline CDR1 is LGHNA and CDR2 is YSLEER. V lost 0 bases, J lost 8 bases, and 5 bases stayed unmatched. The CDR3 coding sequence is TGCGCCAGCAGCCAAGACGGTAGCGGGAGCGATGAGCAGTTCTTC. Residues: CASSQDGSGSDEQFF.

The V and J genes are TRBV2 and TRBJ2-1; weak D call: TRBD2 (6 bases). The germline V and J ends were trimmed by 0 bases and 4 bases, with 13 bases remaining between them. CDR3 length: 16 amino acids. Germline CDR1 is SNHLY and CDR2 is FYNNEI. In DNA form, the CDR3 reads TGTGCCAGCAGTGAAGCCCCCCCCGGGACTTACAATGAGCAGTTCTTC. Translated: CASSEAPPGTYNEQFF.

V gene TRBV11-3 combines with J gene TRBJ1-3; unclear D gene. The V gene's germline CDR1 is SGHNT and CDR2 YENEEA. Trimming took off 3 bases at V and 4 bases at J, with 7 bases between the two ends. The CDR3 spans 13 residues. The CDR3 DNA reads as TGTGCCAGCAGCTTTCAGGCCGGAAACACCATATATTTT. This gives the protein CASSFQAGNTIYF.

The chain employs TRBV27 and TRBJ2-1, with TRBD2 identical over 9 bases. The CDR3 is made up of 11 amino acids. V shed 10 bases and J 9 bases; nucleotides not matched to a gene: 4. Germline values: CDR1 MNHEY, CDR2 SMNVEV (reference sequence). The CDR3 loop reads CATRGGGEQFF. CDR3 bases: TGTGCCACACGCGGGGGGGGTGAGCAGTTCTTC.

This clone came up once. A read error may account for a junction end that differs from germline. As DNA, the CDR3 is TGTGCCAGCAGTGAAGGGGCGGGAGGGCCGAAGACCGGGGAGCTGTTTTTT. Protein product: CASSEGAGGPKTGELFF. The chain joins TRBV6-1 to TRBJ2-2; 9 bases are shared with TRBD2. CDR3 length equals 17 residues. CDR1 and CDR2 (germline): MNHNS, SASEGT.

This clone was recorded a few times. CDR3: CARRKSDRDWTGELFF. CDR3 DNA: TGTGCCAGGAGAAAAAGCGACAGGGATTGGACCGGGGAGCTGTTTTTT. This chain uses TRBV6-4 with TRBJ2-2; TRBD1 matches 7 bases. The germline V gene encodes CDR1 MRHNA and CDR2 SNTAGT. This CDR3 region has 16 residues. V shed 9 bases and J 5 bases; nucleotides not matched to a gene: 15.

This clone appeared a few times. The chain couples TRBV6-5 to TRBJ2-1, with TRBD2 matching over 8 bases. Germline loops: CDR1 MNHEY, CDR2 SVGAGI. The V segment lost 8 bases and the J segment 1 base; nucleotides outside the gene matches: 7. The CDR3 contains 15 residues. CDR3 sequence reads: CASREGTVSYNEQFF. The CDR3 DNA follows: TGTGCCAGCCGGGAGGGGACTGTATCCTACAATGAGCAGTTCTTC.

This clone is a singleton in its sample. This chain joins TRBV18 and TRBJ1-1; no definite D call. V lost 1 base and J lost 1, with 7 bases in between. The CDR3 loop spans 14 amino acids. Per the germline V gene, CDR1 is KGHSH and CDR2 is LQKENI. The CDR3 loop is CASSPRAANTEAFF. CDR3 nucleotide sequence: TGTGCCAGCTCACCACGGGCAGCGAACACTGAAGCTTTCTTT.

This clone came up once. The genes are TRBV7-2 and TRBJ1-2, with 7 positions matching TRBD1. J gave up 0 bases and V 4 bases, and 8 bases lay outside the gene matches. CDR3 length: 16 amino acids. CDR1 is SGHTA and CDR2 is FQGNSA in the germline V gene. CDR3 bases: TGTGCCAGCAGCTCCCGCCTCGGGACAGCTAACTATGGCTACACCTTC. The encoded protein is CASSSRLGTANYGYTF. Drawing the rest from reference TRBV7-2 and TRBJ1-2, the complete variable domain is GAGVSQSPSNKVTEKGKDVELRCDPISGHTALYWYRQSLGQGLEFLIYFQGNSAPDKSGLPSDRFSAERTGGSVSTLTIQRTQQEDSAVYLCASSSRLGTANYGYTFGSGTRLTVV.

The rearrangement links TRBV11-2 to TRBJ2-3; 13 positions agree with TRBD2. Germline assignment: CDR1 SGHAT and CDR2 FQNNGV. The CDR3 has 19 amino acids. J was trimmed by 1 base and V by 0 bases; bases with no gene match: 7. The CDR3 is CASSLEVTSGRWGTDTQYF. In DNA, the CDR3 is TGTGCCAGCAGCTTAGAGGTGACTAGCGGGAGGTGGGGCACAGATACGCAGTATTTT.

As regards this clone: The germline gene is not matched at one end of the junction; a read error may be the cause. CDR3 region: CAGSIQGMSNQPQHF. DNA for the CDR3: TGTGCCGGTAGTATCCAGGGGATGAGCAATCAGCCCCAGCATTTT. The chain is built from TRBV19 and TRBJ1-5; D might be TRBD1 (6 bases). Germline CDR1 and CDR2: LNHDA and SQIVND (reference sequence). The CDR3 covers 15 residues.